The next 6 T cell receptor beta chains were all read from a single sample in a study of response to subunit inactivated influenza vaccine. Each CDR3 protein is one row after TCRdb ran MiXCR on the RT-PCR reads. The profile shows about 800,000 distinct CDR3 sequences, 21% of them singletons. This sample comprised PBMCs from blood, obtained roughly 5 days after vaccination. Receptor source: a man over 45 who received an inactivated influenza vaccine.

This clonotype was counted a few times. The CDR3 here is CASSTGEPGLADHEQFF. For the CDR3, the DNA is TGTGCCAGCAGCACGGGGGAACCGGGACTAGCCGACCATGAGCAGTTCTTC. V is TRBV4-2 and J is TRBJ2-1; 9 bases are a match to TRBD2. Losses at the gene ends were 5 bases for V and 8 bases for J; bases not matched to a gene: 16. The germline V gene has CDR1 LGHNA and CDR2 YNFKEQ. The CDR3 length is 17 residues.

This clonotype was seen only a few times. This chain uses TRBV12-3 or TRBV12-4 with TRBJ2-7, with a weak D call TRBD2 (7 bases). The CDR3 covers 14 residues. The V end was cut by 6 bases, the J end by 2 bases, with 14 bases between. The CDR3 nucleotides are TGTGCCAGCAGAGAAAGGGGGGGAACCTACGAGCAGTACTTC. It yields the protein CASRERGGTYEQYF.

The rearrangement uses TRBV11-2 and TRBJ2-1; possibly TRBD1 for D (6 bases). CDR1 and CDR2 from the germline V gene are SGHAT and FQNNGV. The ends were cut back, 0 bases at V and 10 bases at J, with 13 bases in the middle. The CDR3 contains 14 residues. The CDR3 region has the DNA TGTGCCAGCAGCTTAGAACCAACAGGGAAAGAGCAGTTCTTC. Translated: CASSLEPTGKEQFF.

There are many counts of this clonotype. V is TRBV5-1 and J is TRBJ2-1, with no clear D. Trimming took 0 bases from V and 3 from J, leaving 13 bases between them. The CDR3 spans 16 residues. The germline gives CDR1 SGHRS, CDR2 YFSETQ. The CDR3 DNA reads as TGCGCCAGCAGCTTGGCCGAGACGGTTATCTACAATGAGCAGTTCTTC. Its translation: CASSLAETVIYNEQFF. The full variable domain, its missing parts supplied by reference TRBV5-1 and TRBJ2-1, is KAGVTQTPRYLIKTRGQQVTLSCSPISGHRSVSWYQQTPGQGLQFLFEYFSETQRNKGNFPGRFSGRQFSNSRSEMNVSTLELGDSALYLCASSLAETVIYNEQFFGPGTRLTVL.

A single count supports this clonotype. V gene TRBV7-2 combines with J gene TRBJ2-7; D possibly corresponds to TRBD1 (6 bases). The CDR3 is 15 residues long. V dropped 2 bases and J dropped 0 bases, with 11 bases sitting between them. From germline, CDR1 is SGHTA and CDR2 FQGNSA. CDR3 nucleotides: TGTGCCAGCAGCTTATTCGGACAGAGCTCCTACGAGCAGTACTTC. Its protein is CASSLFGQSSYEQYF.

This rearrangement joins TRBV3-1 to TRBJ1-6, with 8 bases identical to TRBD1. Looked up from germline, CDR1 is LGHDT and CDR2 is YNNKEL (reference sequence). This CDR3 has 15 amino acids. The J segment lost 8 bases and the V segment lost 6 bases, leaving 9 bases of the junction unmatched. The CDR3 nucleotides read TGTGCCAGCAGGAGCCAGGACAGGGTTCATTCACCCCTCCACTTT. It yields the protein CASRSQDRVHSPLHF.